This TCR beta chain was observed in a study of cytomegalovirus exposure and HLA in healthy donors. The PCR ran on 60 Vbeta and 13 Jbeta primers. This table comes from immunoSEQ multiplex PCR, and its TCRdb copy is limited to in-frame clones, with some not included. The table counts 200,000 to 250,000 clones; roughly 1.2% lies in the top ten. With regard to this clone: The antigen remains unidentified.

Study-wide points: Fewer N-insertions (relative to the 666-donor mean) were reportedly seen in an Asian-associated ancestry cluster in a later analysis.

CDR1 and CDR2 (germline): MDHEN, SYDVKM. Deletions cut 5 bases from V and 4 bases from J, with 5 bases between. The CDR3 consists of 11 residues. This TCR was recovered from a girl aged 2 to 10 in good health and CMV-seropositive. The chain has TRBV28 and TRBJ1-1, with D possibly matching TRBD1 (5 bases). The sample taken for sequencing was PBMCs. The CDR3 spells CASSQGTEAFF. CDR3 sequence (DNA): TGTGCCAGCAGTCAGGGCACTGAAGCTTTCTTT.